These T cell receptor beta chains were read from a single sample in a study of cytomegalovirus exposure and HLA in healthy donors. Assay used: immunoSEQ multiplex PCR; TCRdb lists only in-frame clones, some missing. Of some 160,000 clones listed, roughly 65% are singletons. Sequences were obtained from PBMCs. Receptor source: a man aged 55 to 70 in good health and CMV-seronegative. CDR3s leave out the opening cysteine and the closing phenylalanine or tryptophan.

>TRBV6-1
ASNRVGGGNEQF
>TRBV28
ASSLSDNIPYGYT
>TRBV27
ASSFQEGEQF
>TRBV19
ASSMGPANTGELF
>TRBV10-2
ASSELSEQF
>TRBV5-1
ASSSITGDNEQF
>TRBV10-2
ASSGAGSSGEQY
>TRBV11-2
ASSRRVGEQF
>TRBV7-7
ASIPLTGNYEQY
>TRBV29-1
SVDQGISWTADT
>TRBV30
AWIRGEAF
>TRBV6-5
ASSYPTIGGVAAF
>TRBV28
ASSGTGLGYEQY
>TRBV29-1
SVGGAGANVLT
>TRBV2
ASTAGLYNYGYT
>TRBV11-2
ASNGRGSYEQY
>TRBV7-8
ASSPAPTGSSYEQY
>TRBV7-8
ASSATGTGELF
>TRBV5-5
ASSLATAAGRSDTQY
>TRBV28
ASSLLIGDSLGYEQY
>TRBV9
ASSPPSGEGYEQY
>TRBV10-3
AISESRREPYEQY
>TRBV6-1
ASSEAIGGGTDTQY